This TCR beta chain was observed in a study of CD8 T cells in Susac syndrome. Random-hexamer reverse transcription was applied to roughly 0.5 to 1 ug RNA. From the immunoSEQ multiplex PCR reads, TCRdb called clonotypes with MiXCR, one entry per CDR3 protein. The table includes around 280,000 distinct CDR3 sequences, 90% to 95% detected once. Sample: CD4+ T cells from PBMCs. The sequence derives from a human donor with multiple sclerosis.

The CDR3 spells CASSSGTGLNIGNSPLHF. The CDR3 DNA is TGTGCCAGCAGCTCCGGGACAGGGCTGAATATTGGTAATTCACCCCTCCACTTT. The chain employs TRBV9 and TRBJ1-6; 9 bases align to TRBD1. Per germline, CDR1 SGDLS and CDR2 YYNGEE. The CDR3 is 18 residues long. Unmatched junction bases numbered 14, after V lost 4 bases and J lost 6 bases.